This entry describes one TCR beta chain. The CDR3 length is 15 residues. Looked up from germline, CDR1 is DFQATT and CDR2 is SNEGSKA (reference sequence). V lost 2 bases and J lost 5; bases outside the gene matches: 9. Researchers amplified the TCR beta CDR3 regions from RNA transcripts. RT-PCR in the first round (using the HTBI primer set) targeted the TCR CDR3. One entry per CDR3 protein, called by TCRdb with MiXCR from the multiplex PCR reads. Of more than 500,000 distinct CDR3 sequences in the sample, around 15% are singletons; the top ten hold 3.8%. This sample is part of a study of T cells in Graves' hyperthyroidism and ophthalmopathy.

Sequenced: blood. The sequence derives from a woman aged 25 to 39 with Graves' hyperthyroidism. The J gene is TRBJ2-1, the V gene TRBV20-1, with 7 bases aligning to TRBD2. The CDR3 sequence: CSARRGLLLNNEQFF. The DNA of the CDR3 is TGCAGTGCTAGACGGGGACTACTATTGAACAATGAGCAGTTCTTC.